This T cell receptor beta chain was captured by sequencing in a study of blood T cell repertoires in COVID-19. Looked up from germline, CDR1 is SGHRS and CDR2 is YFSETQ. The V end lost 1 base, the J end lost 0 bases, and 11 bases lay between the germline ends. There are 16 residues in the CDR3. Measured with immunoSEQ multiplex PCR; TCRdb has only the in-frame clones, and not every one. The table has 490,000 or so clones, about 85% seen once; the top ten hold approximately 8.3%. Adults between about 18 and 89 years of age took part from approximately 24 US areas. Recovered participants had two consecutive negative NP/OP PCR tests, healthcare professional clearance, or symptom resolution.

The chain is built from TRBV5-1 and TRBJ2-4; tentatively, D is TRBD1 (5 bases). The sequence derives from a woman aged 55 to 70 who had recovered from COVID-19. Sequenced input: PBMCs or T cells enriched from blood (not recorded which). CDR3 loop: CASSLTGELAKNIQYF. In DNA form, the CDR3 reads TGCGCCAGCAGCTTGACAGGAGAGCTAGCCAAAAACATTCAGTACTTC.